A selection of T cell receptor beta chains follows, all from one sample in a study of lymphopenia after photon versus proton radiotherapy. Generated by immunoSEQ multiplex PCR, the TCRdb table keeps only in-frame clones and is missing some. The repertoire holds some 70,000 clones, 85% to 90% seen once, with less than 14% in the top ten. The specimen was peripheral blood, collected from a patient treated with proton-based radiotherapy. These receptors all come from a man at least 80 years old with esophageal cancer. The CDR3 runs from the conserved cysteine through the conserved F or W. D genes are given only for firm matches. Clone size is stated in some rows and not others, as once, few, many or a class when expanded.

j_call	v_call	clone_size	d_call	cdr3_aa	cdr3_nt
TRBJ2-7	TRBV2	-	-	CASRMGFSYEQYF	TGTGCCAGCAGGATGGGCTTCTCCTACGAGCAGTACTTC
TRBJ2-1	TRBV6-6	once	TRBD1	CASLTGGYLLTDEQFF	TGTGCCAGCCTGACAGGGGGATACTTGTTGACTGATGAGCAGTTCTTC
TRBJ2-7	TRBV18	-	-	CASSQGTHLEQYF	TGTGCCAGCTCTCAGGGGACCCACCTCGAGCAGTACTTC
TRBJ2-5	TRBV10-3	-	TRBD2	CAISRLAGGQETQYF	TGTGCCATCAGCCGACTAGCGGGGGGACAAGAGACCCAGTACTTC
TRBJ1-6	TRBV9	-	TRBD1	CASSVVAGGGSPLHF	TGTGCCAGCAGCGTAGTGGCAGGGGGCGGTTCACCCCTCCACTTT
TRBJ2-5	TRBV30	-	-	CAWSVLRGAARETQYF	TGTGCCTGGAGTGTCCTTCGGGGTGCCGCCAGGGAGACCCAGTACTTC
TRBJ2-5	TRBV4-3	-	-	CASSRDTSGETQYF	TGCGCCAGCAGCCGGGACACCAGCGGGGAGACCCAGTACTTC
TRBJ1-4	TRBV7-2	-	TRBD1	CASSLGPGGEKLFF	TGTGCCAGCAGCTTAGGGCCAGGGGGTGAAAAACTGTTTTTT
TRBJ1-4	TRBV6-5	few	TRBD1	CASRLGTGGNEKLFF	TGTGCCAGCAGACTCGGGACAGGGGGTAATGAAAAACTGTTTTTT
TRBJ1-6	TRBV4-1	-	-	CASSQPGFSYNSPLHF	TGCGCCAGCAGCCAACCAGGGTTCTCCTATAATTCACCCCTCCACTTT
TRBJ1-6	TRBV10-3	few	TRBD1	CAIRGTGDNSPLHF	TGTGCCATCAGGGGGACAGGGGATAATTCACCCCTCCACTTT
TRBJ2-7	TRBV2	-	-	CASSRGPTYEQYF	TGTGCCAGCAGTCGCGGACCCACCTACGAGCAGTACTTC
TRBJ2-7	TRBV7-2	-	-	CASSPIPGGEQYF	TGTGCCAGCAGCCCCATCCCTGGGGGCGAGCAGTACTTC
TRBJ2-1	TRBV6-6	-	-	CASRGQEQFF	TGTGCCAGCAGGGGGCAGGAGCAGTTCTTC
TRBJ2-5	TRBV12-5	once	-	CASGLGRETQYF	TGTGCTAGTGGTTTGGGCCGGGAGACCCAGTACTTC
TRBJ2-7	TRBV19	few	-	CASSIGAGLYEQYF	TGTGCCAGTAGTATAGGGGCAGGGCTCTACGAGCAGTACTTC
TRBJ2-3	TRBV5-4	few	-	CASSRTTDTQYF	TGTGCCAGCAGCAGGACCACAGATACGCAGTATTTT
TRBJ2-5	TRBV19	-	-	CASSPRTRGPETQYF	TGTGCCAGTAGTCCGCGGACCCGAGGCCCAGAGACCCAGTACTTC
TRBJ2-1	TRBV27	-	-	CASSLSVRNEQFF	TGTGCCAGCAGTTTATCGGTGCGGAATGAGCAGTTCTTC
TRBJ2-1	TRBV7-3	-	TRBD2	CASSLTISGGTYNEQFF	TGTGCCAGCAGCTTAACGATTAGCGGGGGGACCTACAATGAGCAGTTCTTC
TRBJ2-1	TRBV21-1	-	-	CASSKPVGGTGVFNEQFF	TGTGCCAGCAGCAAACCAGTGGGCGGGACAGGGGTCTTCAATGAGCAGTTCTTC
TRBJ1-4	TRBV4-3	-	-	CASSQDVGGGSGEKLFF	TGCGCCAGCAGCCAAGATGTGGGCGGGGGATCGGGAGAAAAACTGTTTTTT
TRBJ2-7	TRBV4-1	-	TRBD1	CASSQGTGGTYEQYF	TGCGCCAGCAGCCAAGGGACAGGGGGAACATACGAGCAGTACTTC
TRBJ2-1	TRBV19	-	-	CASSIVGIGEQFF	TGTGCCAGTAGTATCGTTGGTATAGGTGAGCAGTTCTTC
TRBJ2-1	TRBV7-9	-	-	CASSLELLAITQFF	TGTGCCAGCAGCTTAGAACTTCTAGCGATTACACAGTTCTTC
TRBJ1-2	TRBV25-1	-	-	CASSEYSGGTGGYTF	TGTGCCAGCAGTGAATATAGCGGCGGGACGGGGGGCTACACCTTC
TRBJ1-4	TRBV5-1	-	-	CASSLFPAGNEKLFF	TGCGCCAGCAGCTTGTTTCCGGCCGGGAATGAAAAACTGTTTTTT
TRBJ2-7	TRBV5-8	-	-	CASSLWTDYEQYF	TGTGCCAGCAGCCTCTGGACTGACTACGAGCAGTACTTC
TRBJ1-1	TRBV6-5	-	-	CASSYGWGDTEAFF	TGTGCCAGCAGTTATGGATGGGGGGACACTGAAGCTTTCTTT
TRBJ2-7	TRBV19	-	-	CASSILMGEQYF	TGTGCCAGTAGTATACTTATGGGCGAGCAGTACTTC
TRBJ1-4	TRBV9	-	-	CASSVEGGRFSNEKLFF	TGTGCCAGCAGCGTAGAAGGGGGAAGATTCTCTAATGAAAAACTGTTTTTT
TRBJ1-5	TRBV7-2	-	-	CASSLSTGNQPQHF	TGTGCCAGCAGCTTATCGACGGGCAATCAGCCCCAGCATTTT
TRBJ1-1	TRBV7-2	-	-	CASSLGGAGTNTEAFF	TGTGCCAGCAGCTTAGGGGGTGCGGGGACGAACACTGAAGCTTTCTTT
TRBJ1-1	TRBV4-2	once	-	CASSGYAGNTEAFF	TGTGCCAGCAGCGGATATGCTGGTAACACTGAAGCTTTCTTT
TRBJ1-2	TRBV7-9	-	TRBD1	CASSPTLTGPYGYTF	TGTGCCAGCAGCCCAACCTTGACAGGGCCTTATGGCTACACCTTC
TRBJ1-1	TRBV7-8	once	TRBD1	CASSLEGANTEAFF	TGTGCCAGCAGCTTAGAGGGGGCGAACACTGAAGCTTTCTTT
TRBJ2-3	TRBV4-3	-	TRBD2	CASSQDMAGGPVDTQYF	TGCGCCAGCAGCCAAGATATGGCGGGGGGGCCGGTAGATACGCAGTATTTT
TRBJ1-5	TRBV6-5	-	-	CASSYSGGSNQPQHF	TGTGCCAGCAGTTACAGCGGGGGTTCCAATCAGCCCCAGCATTTT
TRBJ1-1	TRBV27	-	-	CASSPLQGTVNTEAFF	TGTGCCAGCAGTCCGCTACAGGGTACCGTGAACACTGAAGCTTTCTTT
TRBJ2-7	TRBV27	-	-	CASRYYGQSSYEQYF	TGTGCCAGCAGGTACTATGGACAGAGCTCCTACGAGCAGTACTTC
TRBJ1-5	TRBV4-1	-	-	CASSQYLRAPQHF	TGCGCCAGCAGCCAATACCTCCGCGCGCCACAGCATTTT
TRBJ2-5	TRBV7-9	-	-	CASSSITGIEETQYF	TGTGCCAGCAGCTCGATAACAGGGATTGAAGAGACCCAGTACTTC
TRBJ1-2	TRBV4-3	-	-	CASSQEWVTYGYTF	TGCGCCAGCAGCCAGGAATGGGTTACCTATGGCTACACCTTC
TRBJ2-1	TRBV15	-	-	CATSRDLRTQSFPRHNEQFF	TGTGCCACCAGCAGAGATCTACGCACGCAGTCCTTCCCCCGGCACAATGAGCAGTTCTTC
TRBJ2-3	TRBV11-1	-	TRBD2	CASSDEGLAGSTDTQYF	TGTGCCAGCAGCGATGAGGGCCTAGCGGGGAGCACAGATACGCAGTATTTT